These 7 T cell receptor beta chains came from one sample sequenced in a study of tumor and adjacent non-tumor tissue in lung cancer. The template was RNA from unsorted bulk tissue. Distant lung tissue was collected more than 3 cm away from the tumor edge. Three rounds of nested PCR, following a modified ARM-PCR protocol, produced the TCRbeta library. TCRdb redid the calling of the multiplex PCR reads with MiXCR, one entry per CDR3 protein. The sample carries under 95,000 distinct CDR3 sequences, approximately 81% recorded once. The sample comprised distant non-tumor lung tissue. These receptors were obtained from a man aged 55 to 70 with non-small cell lung cancer.

Note on this clonotype: At one of its ends the junction is not consistent with the germline gene, which may arise from a read error. The chain recombines TRBV11-1 with TRBJ2-1, with D perhaps matching TRBD1 (6 bases). Looked up from germline, CDR1 is SGHAT and CDR2 is FQDESV (reference sequence). The CDR3 totals 16 residues. CDR3 DNA sequence: TGTGACATCAGCTTGGTTGGTGGACAGTCCTACAGTGAGCAGTTCTTC. Encoded protein: CDISLVGGQSYSEQFF. The full variable domain, its missing parts supplied by reference TRBV11-1 and TRBJ2-1, is EAEVAQSPRYKITEKSQAVAFWCDPISGHATLYWYRQILGQGPELLVQFQDESVVDDSQLPKDRFSAERLKGVDSTLKIQPAELGDSAMYLCDISLVGGQSYSEQFFGPGTRLTVL.

This rearrangement joins TRBV4-2 to TRBJ1-6; 9 bases fit TRBD1. This CDR3 comprises 18 residues. J was trimmed by 14 bases and V by 3 bases; bases with no gene match: 20. Germline CDR1 is LGHNA and CDR2 is YNFKEQ. The CDR3: CASSHSLGTGLGNPSLHF. DNA for the CDR3: TGTGCCAGCAGCCACTCACTAGGGACAGGGTTAGGAAATCCATCCCTCCACTTT.

The rearrangement uses TRBV6-1 and TRBJ2-7, with 9 bases that match TRBD2. The CDR3 runs to 18 residues. Trimming removed 0 bases from V and 1 base from J; junction bases left unmatched: 10. CDR1 is MNHNS and CDR2 is SASEGT in the germline V gene. CDR3 sequence reads: CASSEAADGLACSYEQYF. In DNA form, the CDR3 reads TGTGCCAGCAGTGAAGCGGCGGACGGACTAGCGTGTTCCTACGAGCAGTACTTC.

This clonotype occurred a few times. The chain links TRBV24-1 to TRBJ2-2; 10 bases line up with TRBD1. Trimming cost V 1 base and J 6 bases; bases outside gene matches: 4. The CDR3 contains 16 residues. Germline CDR1 and CDR2: KGHDR and SFDVKD. The CDR3 DNA sequence: TGTGCCACCAGTGATTTTAGGACAGGGGGGTCCGGGGAGCTGTTTTTT. Protein product: CATSDFRTGGSGELFF.

As to this clonotype: In this CDR3 the conserved last residue, phenylalanine or tryptophan, is missing, so a read error is likely. No DNA is shown, since the ends of the CDR3 on it are uncertain; the CDR3 is the one TCRdb lists. The chain employs TRBV11-2 and TRBJ2-5; the table names TRBD1, a call not compared with the DNA. In germline, CDR1 is SGHAT, CDR2 FQNNGV. The CDR3 sequence runs 13 residues, both termini included. This CDR3 reads CASSSTGEEIGYY.

The chain recombines TRBV7-8 with TRBJ2-5; D not certain. This CDR3 has 13 residues. Trimming removed 1 base from V and 2 bases from J, with 5 bases in between. CDR1 and CDR2 (germline): SGHVS, FQNEAQ. The CDR3 DNA follows: TGTGCCAGCAGCTTAGACAGACAAGAGACCCAGTACTTC. The encoded protein is CASSLDRQETQYF.

The chain links TRBV20-1 to TRBJ1-2; D is ambiguous. The V gene's germline CDR1 is DFQATT and CDR2 SNEGSKA (reference sequence). The germline V and J ends were trimmed by 2 bases and 3 bases, with 16 bases remaining between them. This CDR3 has 15 amino acids. DNA of the CDR3: TGCAGTGCTAGATTTCGGGCGACGGTGGACTATGGCTACACCTTC. Protein sequence: CSARFRATVDYGYTF.